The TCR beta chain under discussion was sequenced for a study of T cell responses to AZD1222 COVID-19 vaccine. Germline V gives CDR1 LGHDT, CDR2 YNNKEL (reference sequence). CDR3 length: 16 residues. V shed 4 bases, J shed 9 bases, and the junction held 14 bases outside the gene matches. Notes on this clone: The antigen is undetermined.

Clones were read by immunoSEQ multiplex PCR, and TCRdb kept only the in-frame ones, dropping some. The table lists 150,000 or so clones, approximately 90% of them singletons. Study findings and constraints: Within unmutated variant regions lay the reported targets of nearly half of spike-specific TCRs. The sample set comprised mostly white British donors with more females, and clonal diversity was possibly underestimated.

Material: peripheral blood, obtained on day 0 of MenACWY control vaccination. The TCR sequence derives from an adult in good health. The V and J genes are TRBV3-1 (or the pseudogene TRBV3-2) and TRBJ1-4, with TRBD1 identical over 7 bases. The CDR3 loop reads CASSLSRDRSFQKLFF. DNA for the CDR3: TGTGCCAGCAGCCTATCACGGGACAGATCGTTCCAAAAACTGTTTTTT.